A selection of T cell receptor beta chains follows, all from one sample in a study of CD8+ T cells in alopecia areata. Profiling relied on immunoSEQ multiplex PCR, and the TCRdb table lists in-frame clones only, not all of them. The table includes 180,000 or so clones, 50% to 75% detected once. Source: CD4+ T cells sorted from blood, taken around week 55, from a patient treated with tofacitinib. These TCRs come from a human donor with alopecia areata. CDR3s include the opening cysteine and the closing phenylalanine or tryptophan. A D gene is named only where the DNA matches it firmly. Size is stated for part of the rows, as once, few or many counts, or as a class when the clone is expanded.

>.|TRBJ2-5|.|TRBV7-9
TGTGCCAGCACCCCCGACAGCTTCCAGGGGACCCAGTACTTC
CASTPDSFQGTQYF
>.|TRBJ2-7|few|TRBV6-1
TGTGCCAGCAGTGAAGACAATCATCGGGCTGGCGAGCAGTACTTC
CASSEDNHRAGEQYF
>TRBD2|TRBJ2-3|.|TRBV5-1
TGCGCCAGCAGCGCCGGACTAGCGCCCCCCACAGATACGCAGTATTTT
CASSAGLAPPTDTQYF
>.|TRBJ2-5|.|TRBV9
TGTGCCAGCAGCGTAGAGTTTGAGGAGACCCAGTACTTC
CASSVEFEETQYF
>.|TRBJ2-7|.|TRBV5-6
TGTGCCAGCAGCTCTGATCAGTCCTACGAGCAGTACTTC
CASSSDQSYEQYF
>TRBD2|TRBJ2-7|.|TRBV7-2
TGTGCCAGCAGCTTAACTAGCGGGGGGTTGGTCTCCTACGAGCAGTACTTC
CASSLTSGGLVSYEQYF
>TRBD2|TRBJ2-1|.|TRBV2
TGTGCCAGCAGTGATCCGATAGGACTAGCGGGGACCTACAATGAGCAGTTCTTC
CASSDPIGLAGTYNEQFF
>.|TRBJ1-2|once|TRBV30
TGTGCCTGGAGGGATGACGGGAACTATGGCTACACCTTC
CAWRDDGNYGYTF
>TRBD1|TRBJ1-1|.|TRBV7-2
TGTGCCAGCAGCTCCCCGACAGGGAGGGCTGAAGCTTTCTTT
CASSSPTGRAEAFF
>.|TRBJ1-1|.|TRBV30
TGTGCCTGGAGTGGACAGATGAACACTGAAGCTTTCTTT
CAWSGQMNTEAFF
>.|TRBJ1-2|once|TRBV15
TGTGCCACCAGCAGACAGGGTAGGAATGGCTACACCTTC
CATSRQGRNGYTF
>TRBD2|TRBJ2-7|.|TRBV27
TGTGCCAGCAGTCCCCAGGCGGGGGGGCGCTCCTACGAGCAGTACTTC
CASSPQAGGRSYEQYF
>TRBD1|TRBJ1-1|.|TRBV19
TGTGCCACCGTGAGGGACAGGGAGGGGACTGAAGCTTTCTTT
CATVRDREGTEAFF
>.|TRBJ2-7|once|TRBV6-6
TGTGCCAGCGGCGGGGAAATCTACGAGCAGTACTTC
CASGGEIYEQYF
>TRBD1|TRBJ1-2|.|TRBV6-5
TGTGCCAGCAGTTACACCGGGACAGGGGGCGTAGGTGGCTACACCTTC
CASSYTGTGGVGGYTF
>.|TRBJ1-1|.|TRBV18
TGTGCCAGCTCACCACGGGGACTCACGTCCGAAGCTTTCTTT
CASSPRGLTSEAFF
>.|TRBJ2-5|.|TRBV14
TGTGCCAGCAGCCAAGGACCTGGGAGACAAGAGACCCAGTACTTC
CASSQGPGRQETQYF
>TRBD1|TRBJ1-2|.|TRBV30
TGTGCCTGGAACGGACAGGGGGGGACTAACTATGGCTACACCTTC
CAWNGQGGTNYGYTF
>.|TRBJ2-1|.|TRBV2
TGTGCCAGCAGTGGCAGGAATGAGCAGTTCTTC
CASSGRNEQFF
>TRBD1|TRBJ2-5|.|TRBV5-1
TGCGCCAGCAGCCCGGGGACAGGAGGGGGAGGAACCCAGTACTTC
CASSPGTGGGGTQYF
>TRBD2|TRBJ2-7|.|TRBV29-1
TGCAGCGTCCGAAAGGGACTAGCGGGGGTTGAGCAGTACTTC
CSVRKGLAGVEQYF
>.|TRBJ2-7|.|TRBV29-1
TGCAGCGTTAGACGACCCCTCACCTACGAGCAGTACTTC
CSVRRPLTYEQYF
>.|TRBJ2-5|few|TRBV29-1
TGCAGCGTTAGCCAGCGAGGGCCACAAGAGACCCAGTACTTC
CSVSQRGPQETQYF
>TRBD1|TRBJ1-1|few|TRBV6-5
TGTGCCAGCAGGGACAGGGCGAACACTGAAGCTTTCTTT
CASRDRANTEAFF
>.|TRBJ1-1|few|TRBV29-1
TGCAGCGTTAGCGATTTAGGTGCTGAAGCTTTCTTT
CSVSDLGAEAFF
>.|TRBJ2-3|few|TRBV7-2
TGTGCCAGCAGCTTGGACTTCTCTGAAGATACGCAGTATTTT
CASSLDFSEDTQYF
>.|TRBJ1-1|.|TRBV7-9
TGTGCCAGCAGCTTAGGTGAACAGAACACTGAAGCTTTCTTT
CASSLGEQNTEAFF
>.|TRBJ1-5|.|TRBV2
TGTGCCAGCAGCGGGCGGGGAAATCAGCCCCAGCATTTT
CASSGRGNQPQHF
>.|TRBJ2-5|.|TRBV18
TGTGCCAGCTCACCTCCTGCTCGCGCAGAGACCCAGTACTTC
CASSPPARAETQYF
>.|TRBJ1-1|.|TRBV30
TGTGCCTGGAGACCCTCTCCAGGACACCAGAACACTGAAGCTTTCTTT
CAWRPSPGHQNTEAFF
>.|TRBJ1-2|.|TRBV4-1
TGCGCCAGCAGCCAAGCAATACGGGCGGAGGGCAGTGGCTACACCTTC
CASSQAIRAEGSGYTF
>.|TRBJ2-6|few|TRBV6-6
TGTGCCAGCAGTTACTCGGACTCTGGGGCCAACGTCCTGACTTTC
CASSYSDSGANVLTF
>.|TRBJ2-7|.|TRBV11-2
TGTGCCAGCAGCGCCGGGGTGATCGGCACGACCCCCGTCTCCTACGAGCAGTACTTC
CASSAGVIGTTPVSYEQYF
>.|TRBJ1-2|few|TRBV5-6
TGTGCCAGCAGCTTGCAGGCAGGGAGGACTTGCACCTTC
CASSLQAGRTCTF
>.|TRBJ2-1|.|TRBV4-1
TGCGCCAGCAGCCAAGATGGGACAACCTACAATGAGCAGTTCTTC
CASSQDGTTYNEQFF
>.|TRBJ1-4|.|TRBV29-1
TGCAGCGTACTGGGGGGCGAAAAACTGTTTTTT
CSVLGGEKLFF
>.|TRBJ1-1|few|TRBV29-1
TGCAGCGTTGTAAGGCGCAGGGACCCTGAAGCTTTCTTT
CSVVRRRDPEAFF
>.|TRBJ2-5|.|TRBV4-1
TGCGCCAGCAGCCAGCCGTGGGAGGCACAAGAGACCCAGTACTTC
CASSQPWEAQETQYF
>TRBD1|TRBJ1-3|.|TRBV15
TGTGCCACCAGCAGAGATCAGGGGGCAGGAAACACCATATATTTT
CATSRDQGAGNTIYF
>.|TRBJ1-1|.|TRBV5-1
TGCGCCAGCAGCTTGGGATCGAACACTGAAGCTTTCTTT
CASSLGSNTEAFF
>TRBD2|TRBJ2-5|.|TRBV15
TGTGCCACCAGCAGAGATCTGGCTAGCGGGGCTGAGACCCAGTACTTC
CATSRDLASGAETQYF
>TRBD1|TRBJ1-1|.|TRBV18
TGTGCCAGCTCATCAGGGGGTTGGAACACTGAAGCTTTCTTT
CASSSGGWNTEAFF
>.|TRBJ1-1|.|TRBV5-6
TGTGCCAGCAGCAAAAGGAGCACTGAAGCTTTCTTT
CASSKRSTEAFF
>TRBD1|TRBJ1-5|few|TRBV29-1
TGCAGCGTTTCGGGCGGGACAGGGGATCAGCCCCAGCATTTT
CSVSGGTGDQPQHF
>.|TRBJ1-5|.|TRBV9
TGTGCCAGCAGCCCCCGGACCAAGACAAACAATCAGCCCCAGCATTTT
CASSPRTKTNNQPQHF
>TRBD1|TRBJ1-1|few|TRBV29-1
TGCAGCGTTACTAGGACGACAGGGAGGAACACTGAAGCTTTCTTT
CSVTRTTGRNTEAFF
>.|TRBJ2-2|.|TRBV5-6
TGTGCCAGCAGCTTGGACCTGTCCTCGAACACCGGGGAGCTGTTTTTT
CASSLDLSSNTGELFF
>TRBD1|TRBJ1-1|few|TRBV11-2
TGTGCCAGCCATTCACTACAGGGGCTCCCTGAAGCTTTCTTT
CASHSLQGLPEAFF
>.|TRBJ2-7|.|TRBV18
TGTGCCAGCTCACCAACTGCCTACGAGCAGTACTTC
CASSPTAYEQYF
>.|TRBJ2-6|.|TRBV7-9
TGTGCCAGCAGCCGGGACATCACCTCTGGGGCCAACGTCCTGACTTTC
CASSRDITSGANVLTF
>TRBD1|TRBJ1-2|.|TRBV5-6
TGTGCCAGCAGCTTGAATTCTGGGGGACAGAACTATGGCTACACCTTC
CASSLNSGGQNYGYTF
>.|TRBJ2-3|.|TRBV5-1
TGCGCCAGCAGCTTGCTGGACAGAGCCACAGATACGCAGTATTTT
CASSLLDRATDTQYF
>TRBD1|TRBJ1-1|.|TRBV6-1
TGTGCCAGCAGGGTAACAGGGGGCATCACTGAAGCTTTCTTT
CASRVTGGITEAFF
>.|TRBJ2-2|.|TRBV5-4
TGTGCCAGCAGCGTGGGACCGAGCACCGGGGAGCTGTTTTTT
CASSVGPSTGELFF
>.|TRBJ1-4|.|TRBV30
TGTGCCTGGAGTGTAGGGAGAACAACTAATGAAAAACTGTTTTTT
CAWSVGRTTNEKLFF
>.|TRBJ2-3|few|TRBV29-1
TGCAGCGTTTCTAAGGCAGATACGCAGTATTTT
CSVSKADTQYF
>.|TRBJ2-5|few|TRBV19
TGTGCCAGCCGGCAGGGCGAACAGACCCAGTACTTC
CASRQGEQTQYF
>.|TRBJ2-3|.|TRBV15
TGTGCCACCAGCAGGTGGAGGCCAGATACGCAGTATTTT
CATSRWRPDTQYF
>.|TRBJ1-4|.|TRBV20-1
TGCAGTGCTGAGGACCGCGAAAAACTGTTTTTT
CSAEDREKLFF